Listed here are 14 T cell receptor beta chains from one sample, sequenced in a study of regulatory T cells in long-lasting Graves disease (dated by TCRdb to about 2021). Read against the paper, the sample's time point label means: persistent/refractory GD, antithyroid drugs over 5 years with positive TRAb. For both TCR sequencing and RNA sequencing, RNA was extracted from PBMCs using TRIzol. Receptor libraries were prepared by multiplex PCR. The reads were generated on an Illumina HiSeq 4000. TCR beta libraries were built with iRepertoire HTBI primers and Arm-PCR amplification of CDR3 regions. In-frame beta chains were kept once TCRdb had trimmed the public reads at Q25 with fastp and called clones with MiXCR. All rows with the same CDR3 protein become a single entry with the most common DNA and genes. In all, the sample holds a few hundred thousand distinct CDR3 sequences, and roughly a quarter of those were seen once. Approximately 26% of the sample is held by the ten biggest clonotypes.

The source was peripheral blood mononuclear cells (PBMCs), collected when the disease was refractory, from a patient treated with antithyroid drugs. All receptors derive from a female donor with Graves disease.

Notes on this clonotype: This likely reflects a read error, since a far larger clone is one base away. In nucleotides, the CDR3 is TGTGCCAGCAGCGGAGTAACAGGGACCGGGGTGCTGTTTTTT. It codes for CASSGVTGTGVLFF. This chain uses TRBV11-1 with TRBJ2-2; D is perhaps TRBD1 (6 bases). This CDR3 region has 14 residues. From germline, CDR1 is SGHAT and CDR2 FQDESV (reference sequence).

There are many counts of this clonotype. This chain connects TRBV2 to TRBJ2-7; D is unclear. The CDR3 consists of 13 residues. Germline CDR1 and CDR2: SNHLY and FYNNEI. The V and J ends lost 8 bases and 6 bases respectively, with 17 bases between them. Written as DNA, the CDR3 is TGTGCCAGCCATGGACCCGCGCGGCGCGAGCAGTACTTC. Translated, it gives CASHGPARREQYF. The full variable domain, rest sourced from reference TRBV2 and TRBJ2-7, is EPEVTQTPSHQVTQMGQEVILRCVPISNHLYFYWYRQILGQKVEFLVSFYNNEISEKSEIFDDQFSVERPDGSNFTLKIRSTKLEDSAMYFCASHGPARREQYFGPGTRLTVT.

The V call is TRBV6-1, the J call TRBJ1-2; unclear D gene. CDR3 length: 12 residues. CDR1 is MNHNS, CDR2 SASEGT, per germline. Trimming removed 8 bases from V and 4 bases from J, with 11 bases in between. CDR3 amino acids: CASVDTGYGYTF. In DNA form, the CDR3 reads TGTGCCAGCGTCGATACGGGCTATGGCTACACCTTC.

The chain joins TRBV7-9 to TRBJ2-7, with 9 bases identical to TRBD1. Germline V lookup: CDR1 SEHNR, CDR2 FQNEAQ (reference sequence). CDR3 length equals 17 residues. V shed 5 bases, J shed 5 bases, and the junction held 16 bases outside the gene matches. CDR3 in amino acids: CASSPTVGTGKKNEQYF. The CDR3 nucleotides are TGTGCCAGCAGCCCCACCGTCGGGACAGGGAAAAAAAACGAGCAGTACTTC.

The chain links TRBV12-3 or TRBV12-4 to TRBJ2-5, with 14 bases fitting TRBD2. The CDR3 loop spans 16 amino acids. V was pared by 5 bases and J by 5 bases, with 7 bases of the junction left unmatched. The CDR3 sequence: CASSPGLAGGRETQYF. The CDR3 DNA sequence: TGTGCCAGCAGTCCAGGACTAGCGGGAGGCCGGGAGACCCAGTACTTC.

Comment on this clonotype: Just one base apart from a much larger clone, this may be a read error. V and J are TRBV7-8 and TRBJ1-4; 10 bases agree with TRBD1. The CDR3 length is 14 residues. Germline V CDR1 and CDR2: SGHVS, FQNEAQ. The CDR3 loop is CASSHRDRGEKPFF. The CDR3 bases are TGTGCCAGCAGCCACCGGGACAGGGGTGAAAAACCGTTTTTT.

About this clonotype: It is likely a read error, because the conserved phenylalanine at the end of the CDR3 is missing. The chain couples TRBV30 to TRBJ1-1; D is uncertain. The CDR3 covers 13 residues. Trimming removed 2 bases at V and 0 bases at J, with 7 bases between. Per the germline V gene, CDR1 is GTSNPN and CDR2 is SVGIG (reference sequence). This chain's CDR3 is CAWSIMVNTEAFL. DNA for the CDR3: TGTGCCTGGAGTATCATGGTGAACACTGAAGCTTTCCTT.

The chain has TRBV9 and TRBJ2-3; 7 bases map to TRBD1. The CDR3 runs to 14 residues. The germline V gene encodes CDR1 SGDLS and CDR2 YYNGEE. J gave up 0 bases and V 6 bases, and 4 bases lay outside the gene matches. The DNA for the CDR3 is TGTGCCAGCACTTCGGGACAGAGCACAGATACGCAGTATTTT. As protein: CASTSGQSTDTQYF.

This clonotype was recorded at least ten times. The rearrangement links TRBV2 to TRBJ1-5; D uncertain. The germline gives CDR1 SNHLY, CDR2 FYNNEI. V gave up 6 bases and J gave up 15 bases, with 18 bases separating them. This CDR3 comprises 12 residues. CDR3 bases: TGTGCCAGCAGCGAGCAGGAGGGATTTGGGCATTTT. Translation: CASSEQEGFGHF.

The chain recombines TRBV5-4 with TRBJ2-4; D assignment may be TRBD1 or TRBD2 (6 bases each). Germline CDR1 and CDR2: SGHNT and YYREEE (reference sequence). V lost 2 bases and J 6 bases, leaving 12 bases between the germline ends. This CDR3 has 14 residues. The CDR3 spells CASSLGGHLNIQYF. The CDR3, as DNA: TGTGCCAGCAGCTTAGGGGGGCATCTAAACATTCAGTACTTC.

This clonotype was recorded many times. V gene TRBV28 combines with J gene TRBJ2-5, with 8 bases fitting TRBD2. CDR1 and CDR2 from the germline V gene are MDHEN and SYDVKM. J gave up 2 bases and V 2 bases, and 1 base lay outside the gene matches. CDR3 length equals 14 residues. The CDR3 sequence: CASSLASGQETQYF. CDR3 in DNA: TGTGCCAGCAGTTTAGCTAGCGGGCAAGAGACCCAGTACTTC.

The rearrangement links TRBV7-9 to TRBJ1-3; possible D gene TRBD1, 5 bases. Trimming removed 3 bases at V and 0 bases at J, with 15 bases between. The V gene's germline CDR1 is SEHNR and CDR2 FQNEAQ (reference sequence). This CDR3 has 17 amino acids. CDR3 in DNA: TGTGCCAGCAGCTTCGCAGGGTCGGACCACTCTGGAAACACCATATATTTT. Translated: CASSFAGSDHSGNTIYF. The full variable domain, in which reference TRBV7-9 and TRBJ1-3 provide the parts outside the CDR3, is DTGVSQNPRHKITKRGQNVTFRCDPISEHNRLYWYRQTLGQGPEFLTYFQNEAQLEKSRLLSDRFSAERPKGSFSTLEIQRTEQGDSAMYLCASSFAGSDHSGNTIYFGEGSWLTVV.

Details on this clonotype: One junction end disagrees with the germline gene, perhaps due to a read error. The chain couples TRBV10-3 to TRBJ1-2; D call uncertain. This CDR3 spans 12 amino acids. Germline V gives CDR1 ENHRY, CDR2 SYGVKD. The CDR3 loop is CATSESGNGYTF. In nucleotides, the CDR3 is TGTGCCACCAGTGAGTCCGGGAATGGCTACACCTTC.

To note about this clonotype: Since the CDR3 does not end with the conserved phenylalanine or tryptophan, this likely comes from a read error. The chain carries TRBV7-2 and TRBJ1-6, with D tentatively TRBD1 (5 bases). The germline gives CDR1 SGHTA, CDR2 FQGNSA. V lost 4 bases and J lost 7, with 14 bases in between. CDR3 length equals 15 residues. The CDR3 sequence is CASSSPGRGNSPLHS. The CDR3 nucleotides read TGTGCCAGCAGCTCCCCGGGACGGGGAAATTCACCCCTCCACTCT.